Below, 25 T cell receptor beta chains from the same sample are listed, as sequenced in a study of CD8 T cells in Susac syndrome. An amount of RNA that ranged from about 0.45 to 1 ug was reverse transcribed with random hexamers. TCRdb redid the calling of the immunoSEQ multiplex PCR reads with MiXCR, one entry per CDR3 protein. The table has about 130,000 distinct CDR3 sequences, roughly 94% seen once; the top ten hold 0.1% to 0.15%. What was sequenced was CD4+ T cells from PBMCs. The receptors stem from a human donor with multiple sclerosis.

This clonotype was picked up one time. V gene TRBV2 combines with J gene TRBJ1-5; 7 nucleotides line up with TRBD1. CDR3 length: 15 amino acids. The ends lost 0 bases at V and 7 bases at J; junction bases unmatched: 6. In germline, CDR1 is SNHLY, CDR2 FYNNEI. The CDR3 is CASSEARGAGQPQHF. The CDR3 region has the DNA TGTGCCAGCAGTGAAGCCAGGGGGGCTGGCCAGCCCCAGCATTTT.

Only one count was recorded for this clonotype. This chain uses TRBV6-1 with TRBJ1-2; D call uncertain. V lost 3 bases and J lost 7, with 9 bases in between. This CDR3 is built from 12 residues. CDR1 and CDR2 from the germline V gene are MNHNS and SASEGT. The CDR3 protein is CASSDQRVGYTF. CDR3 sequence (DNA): TGTGCCAGCAGTGATCAAAGGGTTGGCTACACCTTC.

The CDR3, as DNA: TGTGCCAGCAGCCCAGAGGGTACCTACGAGCAGTACTTC. Residues: CASSPEGTYEQYF. V gene TRBV7-2 combines with J gene TRBJ2-7; D is perhaps TRBD2 (5 bases). Germline assignment: CDR1 SGHTA and CDR2 FQGNSA. The CDR3 is 13 amino acids. V was trimmed by 5 bases and J by 2 bases, leaving 10 bases between them.

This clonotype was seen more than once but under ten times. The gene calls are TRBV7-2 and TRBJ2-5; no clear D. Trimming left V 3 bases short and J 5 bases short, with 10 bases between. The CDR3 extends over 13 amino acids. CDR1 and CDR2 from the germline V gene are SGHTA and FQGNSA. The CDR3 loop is CASSLARGETQYF. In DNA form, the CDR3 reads TGTGCCAGCAGCTTGGCCCGAGGTGAGACCCAGTACTTC.

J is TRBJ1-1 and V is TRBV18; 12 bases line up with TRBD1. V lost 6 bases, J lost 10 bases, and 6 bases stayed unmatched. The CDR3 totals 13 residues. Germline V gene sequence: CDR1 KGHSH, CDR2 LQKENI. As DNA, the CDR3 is TGTGCCAGCTCCCCCGGGACAGGGGGCTTAGCTTTCTTT. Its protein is CASSPGTGGLAFF. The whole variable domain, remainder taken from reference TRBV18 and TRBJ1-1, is NAGVMQNPRHLVRRRGQEARLRCSPMKGHSHVYWYRQLPEEGLKFMVYLQKENIIDESGMPKERFSAEFPKEGPSILRIQQVVRGDSAAYFCASSPGTGGLAFFGQGTRLTVV.

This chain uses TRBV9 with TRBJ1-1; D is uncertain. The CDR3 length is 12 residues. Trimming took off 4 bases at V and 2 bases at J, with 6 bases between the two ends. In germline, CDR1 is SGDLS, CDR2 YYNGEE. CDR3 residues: CASSPANTEAFF. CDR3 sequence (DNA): TGTGCCAGCAGCCCGGCAAACACTGAAGCTTTCTTT.

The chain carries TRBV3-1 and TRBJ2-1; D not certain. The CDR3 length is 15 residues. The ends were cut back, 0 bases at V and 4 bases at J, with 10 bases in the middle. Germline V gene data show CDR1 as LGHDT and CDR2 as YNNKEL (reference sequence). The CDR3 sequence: CASSQDPGRYNEQFF. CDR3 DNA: TGTGCCAGCAGCCAAGACCCAGGAAGGTACAATGAGCAGTTCTTC.

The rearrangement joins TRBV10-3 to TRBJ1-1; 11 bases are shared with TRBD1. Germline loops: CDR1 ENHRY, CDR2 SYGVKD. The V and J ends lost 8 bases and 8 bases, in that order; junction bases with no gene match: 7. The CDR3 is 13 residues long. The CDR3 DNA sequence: TGTGCCATCGGAAGGACAGGGGGCGCAGAAGCTTTCTTT. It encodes CAIGRTGGAEAFF.

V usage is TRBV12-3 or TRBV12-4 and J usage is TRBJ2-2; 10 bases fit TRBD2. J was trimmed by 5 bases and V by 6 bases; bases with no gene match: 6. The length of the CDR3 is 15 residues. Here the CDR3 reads CASSPLAGGTGELFF. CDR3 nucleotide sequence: TGTGCCAGCAGCCCTTTAGCGGGGGGAACCGGGGAGCTGTTTTTT.

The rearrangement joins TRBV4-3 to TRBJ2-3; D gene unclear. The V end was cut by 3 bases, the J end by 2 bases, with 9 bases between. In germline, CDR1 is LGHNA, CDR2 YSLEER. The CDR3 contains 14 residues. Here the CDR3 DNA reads TGCGCCAGCAGCCATAGTGGATCCACAGATACGCAGTATTTT. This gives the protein CASSHSGSTDTQYF.

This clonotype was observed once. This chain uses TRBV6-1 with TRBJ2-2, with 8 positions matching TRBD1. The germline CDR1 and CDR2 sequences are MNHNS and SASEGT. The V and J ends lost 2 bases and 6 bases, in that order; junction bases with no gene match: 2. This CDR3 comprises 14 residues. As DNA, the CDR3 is TGTGCCAGCAGTGAAAGACAGGGGTCCGGGGAGCTGTTTTTT. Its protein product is CASSERQGSGELFF.

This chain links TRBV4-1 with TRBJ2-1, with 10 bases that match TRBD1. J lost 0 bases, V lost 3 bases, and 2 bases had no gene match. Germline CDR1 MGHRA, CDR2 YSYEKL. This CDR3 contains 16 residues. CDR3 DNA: TGCGCCAGCAGCCAGTGGACAGGGGGCTCCTACAATGAGCAGTTCTTC. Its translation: CASSQWTGGSYNEQFF.

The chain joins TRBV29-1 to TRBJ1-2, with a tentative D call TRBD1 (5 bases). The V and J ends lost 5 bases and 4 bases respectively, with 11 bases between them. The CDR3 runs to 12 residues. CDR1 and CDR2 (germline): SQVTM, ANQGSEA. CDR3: CSVKLGGYGYTF. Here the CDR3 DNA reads TGCAGCGTTAAGCTGGGGGGCTATGGCTACACCTTC.

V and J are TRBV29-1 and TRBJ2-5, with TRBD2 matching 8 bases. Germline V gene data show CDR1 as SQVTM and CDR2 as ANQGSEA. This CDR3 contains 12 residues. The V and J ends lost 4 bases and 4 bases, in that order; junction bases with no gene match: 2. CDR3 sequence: CSVAGGPETQYF. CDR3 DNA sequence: TGCAGCGTTGCGGGGGGGCCAGAGACCCAGTACTTC.

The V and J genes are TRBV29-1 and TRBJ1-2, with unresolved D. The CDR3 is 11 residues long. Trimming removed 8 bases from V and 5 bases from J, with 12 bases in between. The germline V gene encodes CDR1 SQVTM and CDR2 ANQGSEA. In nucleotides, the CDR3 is TGCAGCTGCCTTTACGGGTATGGCTACACCTTC. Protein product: CSCLYGYGYTF.

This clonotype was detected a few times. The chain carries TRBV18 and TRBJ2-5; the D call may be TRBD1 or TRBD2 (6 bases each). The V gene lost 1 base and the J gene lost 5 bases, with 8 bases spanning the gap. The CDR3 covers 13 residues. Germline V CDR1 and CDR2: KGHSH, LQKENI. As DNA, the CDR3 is TGTGCCAGCTCACCACAAGGGGGGGAGACCCAGTACTTC. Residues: CASSPQGGETQYF. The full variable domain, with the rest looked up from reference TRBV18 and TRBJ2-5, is NAGVMQNPRHLVRRRGQEARLRCSPMKGHSHVYWYRQLPEEGLKFMVYLQKENIIDESGMPKERFSAEFPKEGPSILRIQQVVRGDSAAYFCASSPQGGETQYFGPGTRLLVL.

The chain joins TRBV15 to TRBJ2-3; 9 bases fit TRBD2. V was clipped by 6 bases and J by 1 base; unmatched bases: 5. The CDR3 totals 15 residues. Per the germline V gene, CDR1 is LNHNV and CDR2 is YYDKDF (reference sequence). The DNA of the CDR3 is TGTGCCACCAGAGAATGGACTAGCGGCACAGATACGCAGTATTTT. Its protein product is CATREWTSGTDTQYF.

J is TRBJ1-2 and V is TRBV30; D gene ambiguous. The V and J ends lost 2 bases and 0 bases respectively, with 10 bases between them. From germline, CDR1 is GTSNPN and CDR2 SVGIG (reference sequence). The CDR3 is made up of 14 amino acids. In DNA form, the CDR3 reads TGTGCCTGGAGTACGACACCAGCTAACTATGGCTACACCTTC. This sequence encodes CAWSTTPANYGYTF. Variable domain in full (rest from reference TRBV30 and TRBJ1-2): SQTIHQWPATLVQPVGSPLSLECTVEGTSNPNLYWYRQAAGRGLQLLFYSVGIGQISSEVPQNLSASRPQDRQFILSSKKLLLSDSGFYLCAWSTTPANYGYTFGSGTRLTVV.

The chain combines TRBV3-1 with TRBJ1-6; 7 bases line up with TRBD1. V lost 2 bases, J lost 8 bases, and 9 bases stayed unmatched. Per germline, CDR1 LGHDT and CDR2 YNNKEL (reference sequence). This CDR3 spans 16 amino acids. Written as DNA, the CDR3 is TGTGCCAGCAGCCAATTCCCACGACAGGGAGATTCACCCCTCCACTTT. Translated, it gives CASSQFPRQGDSPLHF.

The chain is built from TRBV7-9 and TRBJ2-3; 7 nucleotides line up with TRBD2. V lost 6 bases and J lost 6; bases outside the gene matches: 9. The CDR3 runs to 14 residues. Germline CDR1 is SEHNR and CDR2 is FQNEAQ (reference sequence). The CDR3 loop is CASSLPSGGDTQYF. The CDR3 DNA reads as TGTGCCAGCAGTCTCCCTAGCGGAGGGGATACGCAGTATTTT. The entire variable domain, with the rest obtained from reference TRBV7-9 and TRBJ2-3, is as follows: DTGVSQNPRHKITKRGQNVTFRCDPISEHNRLYWYRQTLGQGPEFLTYFQNEAQLEKSRLLSDRFSAERPKGSFSTLEIQRTEQGDSAMYLCASSLPSGGDTQYFGPGTRLTVL.

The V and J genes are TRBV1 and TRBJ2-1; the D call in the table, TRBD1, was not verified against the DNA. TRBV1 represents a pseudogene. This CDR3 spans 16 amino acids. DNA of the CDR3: TGCACCAGCAGCCATCTCGCACCGGGTGAGAACAATGAGCAGTTCTTC. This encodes CTSSHLAPGENNEQFF.

The chain's CDR3 is CASSGGLGLGTDTQYF. The CDR3 nucleotides are TGTGCCAGCAGCGGGGGACTTGGGCTGGGCACAGATACGCAGTATTTT. The gene calls are TRBV9 and TRBJ2-3; TRBD2 might be the D (6 bases). Trimming left V 3 bases short and J 1 base short, with 15 bases between. CDR1 is SGDLS and CDR2 is YYNGEE in the germline V gene. The CDR3 extends over 16 amino acids.

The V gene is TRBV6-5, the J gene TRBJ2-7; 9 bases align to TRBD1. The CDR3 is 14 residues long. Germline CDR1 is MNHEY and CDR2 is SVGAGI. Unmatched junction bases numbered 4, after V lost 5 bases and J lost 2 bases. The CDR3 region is CASSHRTGAYEQYF. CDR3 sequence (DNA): TGTGCCAGCAGTCACAGGACAGGGGCCTACGAGCAGTACTTC.

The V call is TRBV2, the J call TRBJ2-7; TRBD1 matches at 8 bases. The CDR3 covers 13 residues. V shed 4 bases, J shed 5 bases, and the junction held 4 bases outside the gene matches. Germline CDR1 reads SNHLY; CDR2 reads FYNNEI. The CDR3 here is CASSVTGDDEQYF. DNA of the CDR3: TGTGCCAGCAGTGTGACAGGGGACGACGAGCAGTACTTC.

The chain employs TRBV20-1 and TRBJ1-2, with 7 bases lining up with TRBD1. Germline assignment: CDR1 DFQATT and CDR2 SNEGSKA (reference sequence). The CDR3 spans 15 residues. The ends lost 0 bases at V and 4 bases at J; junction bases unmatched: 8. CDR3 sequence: CSARDGRGLGYGYTF. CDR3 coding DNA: TGCAGTGCTAGAGATGGGAGGGGGCTTGGCTATGGCTACACCTTC.